These 24 T cell receptor beta chains were sequenced from one sample in a study of blood T cell repertoires in COVID-19. Method: immunoSEQ multiplex PCR; TCRdb's copy keeps in-frame clones and lacks some. The data contain about 36,000 clones, approximately 78% of them seen just once; the ten biggest clones take up 42%. Material: peripheral blood. Receptor source: a human donor in a cohort sampled during active or convalescent COVID-19. The donor label of this sample is uncertain.

The chain combines TRBV7-9 with TRBJ2-1; 7 bases fit TRBD2. This CDR3 has 14 amino acids. CDR1 is SEHNR and CDR2 is FQNEAQ in the germline V gene (reference sequence). Losses at the gene ends were 3 bases for V and 6 bases for J; bases not matched to a gene: 5. This CDR3 reads CASSFGGSSNEQFF. Written as DNA, the CDR3 is TGTGCCAGCAGCTTCGGCGGGAGTAGCAATGAGCAGTTCTTC.

The rearrangement joins TRBV2 to TRBJ1-2; no firm D call. The length of the CDR3 is 15 residues. V was clipped by 7 bases and J by 4 bases, with 19 bases between them. The V gene's germline CDR1 is SNHLY and CDR2 FYNNEI. The CDR3 nucleotides read TGTGCCAGCACCCCTTACACGCTTTCGATCTATGGCTACACCTTC. The encoded protein is CASTPYTLSIYGYTF. The full variable domain, rest sourced from reference TRBV2 and TRBJ1-2, is EPEVTQTPSHQVTQMGQEVILRCVPISNHLYFYWYRQILGQKVEFLVSFYNNEISEKSEIFDDQFSVERPDGSNFTLKIRSTKLEDSAMYFCASTPYTLSIYGYTFGSGTRLTVV.

V is TRBV7-9 and J is TRBJ2-3, with D maybe TRBD1 (5 bases). CDR3 length: 13 residues. V was shortened by 5 bases and J by 6 bases, with 12 bases between the two germline ends. The germline gives CDR1 SEHNR, CDR2 FQNEAQ (reference sequence). This CDR3 is CASSQGSSDTQYF. The CDR3 DNA is TGTGCCAGCAGCCAGGGTTCTTCGGATACGCAGTATTTT.

The V and J genes are TRBV4-3 and TRBJ2-1; 11 bases are shared with TRBD2. This CDR3 contains 16 residues. V shed 1 base, J shed 8 bases, and the junction held 7 bases outside the gene matches. Germline CDR1 is LGHNA and CDR2 is YSLEER. The CDR3 sequence: CASSQAYSGRAHEQFF. The DNA for the CDR3 is TGCGCCAGCAGCCAAGCGTATAGCGGGAGGGCCCATGAGCAGTTCTTC.

V is TRBV24-1 and J is TRBJ2-7; 9 positions match TRBD2. Germline CDR1 KGHDR, CDR2 SFDVKD. V dropped 0 bases and J dropped 6; count of bases not matched to a gene: 5. The CDR3 sequence is 15 residues long. DNA for the CDR3: TGTGCCACCAGTGATTTGTCAGCGGGAGGCATCGAGCAGTACTTC. Protein: CATSDLSAGGIEQYF.

This sequence joins TRBV3-1 (or the pseudogene TRBV3-2) and TRBJ1-1; 7 bases fit TRBD1. The CDR3 loop spans 14 amino acids. Germline values: CDR1 LGHDT, CDR2 YNNKEL (reference sequence). Trimming removed 4 bases from V and 2 bases from J; junction bases left unmatched: 4. CDR3 coding DNA: TGTGCCAGCAGCCTGTGGGACAGAAACACTGAAGCTTTCTTT. Protein: CASSLWDRNTEAFF.

The DNA for the CDR3 is TGTGCCAGCAGCTCGACAGGGCTCTATGGCTACACCTTC. It encodes CASSSTGLYGYTF. This sequence joins TRBV6-2 or TRBV6-3 and TRBJ1-2; 7 positions match TRBD1. Germline CDR1 and CDR2: MNHEY and SVGEGT. CDR3 length: 13 amino acids. Trimming removed 6 bases from V and 4 bases from J; junction bases left unmatched: 5.

The genes are TRBV11-2 and TRBJ1-4; weak D call: TRBD1 (6 bases). Germline values: CDR1 SGHAT, CDR2 FQNNGV. V was clipped by 1 base and J by 4 bases, with 13 bases between them. The CDR3 loop spans 16 amino acids. CDR3: CASSLVAGAYNEKLFF. The CDR3 coding sequence is TGTGCCAGCAGCTTAGTGGCAGGGGCGTATAATGAAAAACTGTTTTTT.

The rearrangement joins TRBV7-2 to TRBJ1-1; D not resolved. Germline CDR1 and CDR2: SGHTA and FQGNSA. Trimming stripped 2 bases from V and 1 base from J, with 5 bases between. The CDR3 runs to 13 residues. The CDR3 nucleotides are TGTGCCAGCAGCTTAAACAGGAACACTGAAGCTTTCTTT. This encodes CASSLNRNTEAFF.

The table lists this clone with a count of one. V usage is TRBV11-2 and J usage is TRBJ1-5; D is unclear. V was trimmed by 3 bases and J by 3 bases, leaving 9 bases between them. Germline values: CDR1 SGHAT, CDR2 FQNNGV. There are 14 residues in the CDR3. The CDR3 is CASSLMADNQPQHF. In DNA, the CDR3 is TGTGCCAGCAGCTTGATGGCCGACAATCAGCCCCAGCATTTT.

The chain recombines TRBV29-1 with TRBJ1-6; no clear D. Germline lookup yields CDR1 SQVTM and CDR2 ANQGSEA. CDR3 length: 15 amino acids. Trimming removed 3 bases at V and 0 bases at J, with 9 bases between. The CDR3 region has the DNA TGCAGCGTTGAGAAGCCGAGCTCCTATAATTCACCCCTCCACTTT. It encodes CSVEKPSSYNSPLHF.

The J gene is TRBJ1-4, the V gene TRBV7-8; the match to TRBD1 covers 8 bases. The germline V gene encodes CDR1 SGHVS and CDR2 FQNEAQ. With V trimmed by 6 bases and J by 8 bases, 8 bases remained unmatched. The CDR3 totals 14 residues. The CDR3 DNA follows: TGTGCCAGCAGTTCAGGGGGCGCGGGAGAAAAACTGTTTTTT. Its translation: CASSSGGAGEKLFF.

The chain links TRBV7-2 to TRBJ2-3, with TRBD1 matching 9 bases. Germline CDR1 SGHTA, CDR2 FQGNSA. The CDR3 has 14 amino acids. The V gene end was trimmed by 5 bases and the J gene end by 6 bases; junction bases not matched to a gene: 6. The CDR3 is CASSQGQGRDTQYF. DNA for the CDR3: TGTGCCAGCAGCCAAGGACAGGGGAGGGATACGCAGTATTTT.

This clone has a single count. The chain is built from TRBV7-6 and TRBJ2-2; 7 bases fit TRBD2. V shed 1 base, J shed 7 bases, and the junction held 6 bases outside the gene matches. CDR1 and CDR2 (germline): SGHVS, FNYEAQ. This CDR3 spans 15 amino acids. Here the CDR3 reads CASSLVAGAGGELFF. The CDR3 nucleotides are TGTGCCAGCAGCTTAGTGGCGGGAGCGGGCGGGGAGCTGTTTTTT.

Written as DNA, the CDR3 is TGTGCCAGCAGCCCCTCGACAGGCCTCTACGAGCAGTACTTC. Translation gives CASSPSTGLYEQYF. The chain carries TRBV11-2 and TRBJ2-7; maybe TRBD1 (6 bases). Trimming stripped 5 bases from V and 3 bases from J, with 14 bases between. The CDR3 has 14 amino acids. The germline V gene has CDR1 SGHAT and CDR2 FQNNGV.

The chain links TRBV7-8 to TRBJ1-1; 7 bases agree with TRBD1. The J segment lost 0 bases and the V segment lost 5 bases, leaving 15 bases of the junction unmatched. Germline V lookup: CDR1 SGHVS, CDR2 FQNEAQ. This CDR3 spans 18 amino acids. CDR3 bases: TGTGCCAGCAGCCCGGGACAGCCCCTAGAGCACCTGAACACTGAAGCTTTCTTT. Protein: CASSPGQPLEHLNTEAFF.

The V call is TRBV30, the J call TRBJ2-3, with 9 bases identical to TRBD2. Losses at the gene ends were 3 bases for V and 4 bases for J; bases not matched to a gene: 8. Per germline, CDR1 GTSNPN and CDR2 SVGIG (reference sequence). This CDR3 has 15 amino acids. CDR3 sequence reads: CAWSRSGSEADTQYF. CDR3 nucleotide sequence: TGTGCCTGGAGCCGTAGCGGGAGCGAAGCAGATACGCAGTATTTT.

The chain couples TRBV7-2 to TRBJ2-7; no definite D call. Germline assignment: CDR1 SGHTA and CDR2 FQGNSA. Trimming left V 7 bases short and J 2 bases short, with 6 bases between. The CDR3 contains 11 residues. CDR3 nucleotide sequence: TGTGCCAGCACCTCTACCTACGAGCAGTACTTC. It specifies CASTSTYEQYF.

This chain joins TRBV7-3 and TRBJ2-2; TRBD2 aligns across 7 bases. Germline V gives CDR1 SGHTA, CDR2 FQGTGA. V gave up 2 bases and J gave up 8 bases; unmatched junction bases: 5. The length of the CDR3 is 14 residues. In nucleotides, the CDR3 is TGTGCCAGCAGCTTATTGCGGGAGAAGGGGGAGCTGTTTTTT. Translation: CASSLLREKGELFF.

The chain uses TRBV5-1 and TRBJ1-6; 7 nucleotides match TRBD1. The ends lost 4 bases at V and 9 bases at J; junction bases unmatched: 10. This CDR3 is built from 15 residues. CDR1 SGHRS and CDR2 YFSETQ come from the germline V gene. The DNA of the CDR3 is TGCGCCAGCAGCCTGACAGGGATCAATGGTTCACCCCTCCACTTT. It is translated as CASSLTGINGSPLHF.

The chain couples TRBV7-2 to TRBJ1-3; possible D gene TRBD1, 5 bases. From germline, CDR1 is SGHTA and CDR2 FQGNSA. V was pared by 1 base and J by 8 bases, with 12 bases between. The CDR3 length is 14 residues. In DNA form, the CDR3 reads TGTGCCAGCAGCTTAGTTAGGACGGGGGACACCATATATTTT. Its protein is CASSLVRTGDTIYF.

The genes are TRBV6-1 and TRBJ1-5; a weak D match, TRBD1 (5 bases). Germline loops: CDR1 MNHNS, CDR2 SASEGT. The length of the CDR3 is 16 residues. V gave up 1 base and J gave up 0 bases, with 10 bases separating them. Written as DNA, the CDR3 is TGTGCCAGCAGTGAAGTGGCAGGGATTAGCAATCAGCCCCAGCATTTT. As protein: CASSEVAGISNQPQHF.

The table lists this clone with a few counts. This rearrangement joins TRBV5-5 to TRBJ1-6, with D uncertain. The CDR3 runs to 16 residues. The V gene lost 3 bases and the J gene lost 0 bases, with 10 bases spanning the gap. Germline CDR1 is SGHKS and CDR2 is YYEKEE (reference sequence). In DNA, the CDR3 is TGTGCCAGCAGCTATTCCCTAAGCTCCTATAATTCACCCCTCCACTTT. Translated: CASSYSLSSYNSPLHF.

This chain connects TRBV10-3 to TRBJ2-3; TRBD1 matches 8 bases. Germline V CDR1 and CDR2: ENHRY, SYGVKD. There are 16 residues in the CDR3. The junction had 10 bases not matched to a gene; V was cut back by 8 bases and J by 0 bases. The CDR3 nucleotides are TGTGCCATCGGGACAGGATCCCCTACTAGCACAGATACGCAGTATTTT. Translating gives CAIGTGSPTSTDTQYF.